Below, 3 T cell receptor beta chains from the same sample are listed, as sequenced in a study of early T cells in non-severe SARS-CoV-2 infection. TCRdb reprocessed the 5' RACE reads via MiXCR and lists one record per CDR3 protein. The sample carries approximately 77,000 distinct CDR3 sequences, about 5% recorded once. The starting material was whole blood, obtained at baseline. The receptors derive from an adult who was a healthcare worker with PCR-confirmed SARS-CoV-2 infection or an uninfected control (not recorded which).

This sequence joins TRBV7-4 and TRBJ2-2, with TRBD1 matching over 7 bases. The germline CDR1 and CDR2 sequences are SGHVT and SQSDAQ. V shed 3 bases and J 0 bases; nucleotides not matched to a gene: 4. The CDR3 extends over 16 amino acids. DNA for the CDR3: TGTGCCAGCAGCTTGGCCGACAGGGCGAACACCGGGGAGCTGTTTTTT. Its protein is CASSLADRANTGELFF.

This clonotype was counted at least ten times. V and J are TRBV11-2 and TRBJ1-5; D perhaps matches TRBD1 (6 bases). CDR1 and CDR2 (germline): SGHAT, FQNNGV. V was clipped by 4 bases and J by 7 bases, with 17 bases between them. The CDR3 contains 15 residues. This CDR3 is CASSSVAGVNQPQHF. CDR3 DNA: TGTGCCAGCAGCTCCGTGGCAGGGGTTAACCAGCCCCAGCATTTT.

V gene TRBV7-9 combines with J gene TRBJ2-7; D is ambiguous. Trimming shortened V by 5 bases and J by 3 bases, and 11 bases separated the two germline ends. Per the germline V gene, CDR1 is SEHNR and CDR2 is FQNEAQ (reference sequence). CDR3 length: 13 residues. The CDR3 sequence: CASSQFSSYEQYF. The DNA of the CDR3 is TGTGCCAGCAGCCAATTTAGTAGCTACGAGCAGTACTTC.